This T cell receptor beta chain was sequenced during a study of T cells in Graves' hyperthyroidism and ophthalmopathy. General study points: A model using 13 V-J features told ophthalmopathy apart from stable hyperthyroidism.

V lost 2 bases, J lost 3 bases, and 14 bases lay in between. The CDR3 is made up of 15 amino acids. Germline CDR1 ENHRY, CDR2 SYGVKD. This clonotype showed up many times. Its antigen is unknown. Amplification yielded TCR beta CDR3 regions, with RNA transcripts as the source. Researchers ran a first-round RT-PCR on the TCR CDR3 using the HTBI primer set. TCRdb redid the calling of the multiplex PCR reads with MiXCR, one entry per CDR3 protein. The repertoire holds about 560,000 distinct CDR3 sequences, approximately 16% seen once, with approximately 20% in the top ten. The clonotype comes from a woman under 30 with Graves' hyperthyroidism. The sample was blood. The chain has TRBV10-3 and TRBJ2-7, with a weak D call TRBD2 (6 bases). CDR3: CAISEPRGGNYEQYF. The CDR3 nucleotides read TGTGCCATCAGTGAGCCCCGGGGAGGCAACTACGAGCAGTACTTC.